This TCR beta chain originates from a study of cytomegalovirus exposure and HLA in healthy donors. Study-wide background: Per a later analysis, the roughly 690 first-cohort and 120 validation repertoires shared one platform. General study points: The tendency of first-cohort TCR clusters to co-occur in the 120 or so validation repertoires was the finding of a later analysis. Cytomegalovirus association was listed for approximately 150 TCR beta chains.

Method: immunoSEQ multiplex PCR; TCRdb's copy keeps in-frame clones and lacks some. The sample lists 260,000 or so clones, less than 95% occurring once. About this clone: Its target is unknown.

This CDR3 spans 13 amino acids. V was clipped by 3 bases and J by 3 bases, with 6 bases between them. Per the germline V gene, CDR1 is LNHDA and CDR2 is SQIVND (reference sequence). Sequencing was carried out using PBMCs. V gene TRBV19 combines with J gene TRBJ2-1; D call uncertain. This TCR derives from a woman aged 25 to 39 in good health and CMV-seronegative. The CDR3: CASSIQDYNEQFF. The CDR3 DNA reads TGTGCCAGTAGTATTCAGGACTACAATGAGCAGTTCTTC.